The 23 T cell receptor beta chains below all came from one sample that was sequenced in a study of T cell responses to AZD1222 COVID-19 vaccine. Using immunoSEQ multiplex PCR, the repertoire was profiled, and TCRdb retains in-frame clones only, with some absent. The sample yields 140,000 to 150,000 clones, 85% to 95% seen once. The specimen was peripheral blood, collected after recovery from COVID-19. All receptors derive from an adult who had recovered from COVID-19.

This clone came up once. The chain recombines TRBV4-1 with TRBJ2-1; 15 bases match TRBD2. Germline CDR1 and CDR2: MGHRA and YSYEKL. The V segment lost 3 bases and the J segment 9 bases; nucleotides outside the gene matches: 6. This CDR3 has 16 amino acids. The CDR3 DNA reads TGCGCCAGCAGCCAGGGACTAGCGGGAGGTGGTGGTGAGCAGTTCTTC. Amino acid sequence: CASSQGLAGGGGEQFF.

The genes are TRBV7-8 and TRBJ1-4; maybe TRBD1 (5 bases). The CDR3 covers 19 residues. The V gene lost 4 bases and the J gene lost 6 bases, with 27 bases spanning the gap. The germline V gene encodes CDR1 SGHVS and CDR2 FQNEAQ. The CDR3 nucleotides are TGTGCCAGCAGCTCGCCGAGTAAAAAAAGGGGAGTGGTTGATGAAAAACTGTTTTTT. It specifies CASSSPSKKRGVVDEKLFF. The whole variable domain, remainder taken from reference TRBV7-8 and TRBJ1-4, is GAGVSQSPRYKVAKRGQDVALRCDPISGHVSLFWYQQALGQGPEFLTYFQNEAQLDKSGLPSDRFFAERPEGSVSTLKIQRTQQEDSAVYLCASSSPSKKRGVVDEKLFFGSGTQLSVL.

DNA of the CDR3: TGTGCCAGCGAATCGACAGCTAACACTGAAGCTTTCTTT. Translating gives CASESTANTEAFF. The chain carries TRBV19 and TRBJ1-1; D might be TRBD1 (5 bases). The CDR3 sequence is 13 residues long. The germline V gene encodes CDR1 LNHDA and CDR2 SQIVND (reference sequence). Trimming left V 9 bases short and J 2 bases short, with 13 bases between.

The genes are TRBV28 and TRBJ1-1; TRBD1 is a possible D gene (5 bases). Between the trimmed V and J ends, which lost 2 bases and 4 bases, there was a span of 11 bases. Per the germline V gene, CDR1 is MDHEN and CDR2 is SYDVKM. The CDR3 is 14 amino acids. CDR3 loop: CASSLLGVVTEAFF. CDR3 DNA: TGTGCCAGCAGTTTACTGGGGGTCGTCACTGAAGCTTTCTTT.

This chain uses TRBV29-1 with TRBJ2-5; D not resolved. Germline-derived CDR1 and CDR2 are SQVTM and ANQGSEA. This CDR3 region has 13 residues. V lost 2 bases, J lost 4 bases, and 11 bases lay in between. The CDR3 reads CSVESGLIETQYF. In DNA, the CDR3 is TGCAGCGTTGAATCTGGGTTAATAGAGACCCAGTACTTC.

The rearrangement joins TRBV7-6 to TRBJ2-1, with 7 positions matching TRBD2. With 4 bases clipped from V and 2 bases from J, the junction kept 5 bases outside the gene matches. From germline, CDR1 is SGHVS and CDR2 FNYEAQ. There are 15 residues in the CDR3. Written as DNA, the CDR3 is TGTGCCAGCAGCTCTGTAGCGGGTCCCTACAATGAGCAGTTCTTC. Translation gives CASSSVAGPYNEQFF.

The gene calls are TRBV15 and TRBJ1-5; D uncertain. CDR3 size: 15 residues. From germline, CDR1 is LNHNV and CDR2 YYDKDF (reference sequence). Trimming shortened V by 4 bases and J by 0 bases, and 10 bases separated the two germline ends. For the CDR3, the DNA is TGTGCCACCAGCACACCGGGATATAGCAATCAGCCCCAGCATTTT. It yields the protein CATSTPGYSNQPQHF.

V usage is TRBV18 and J usage is TRBJ1-5, with D uncertain. The CDR3 totals 15 residues. V was trimmed by 1 base and J by 7 bases, leaving 14 bases between them. Germline CDR1 reads KGHSH; CDR2 reads LQKENI. CDR3 in amino acids: CASSPRQALGQPQHF. The CDR3 region has the DNA TGTGCCAGCTCACCACGCCAGGCATTGGGACAGCCCCAGCATTTT.

This rearrangement joins TRBV12-5 to TRBJ1-2; D gene unclear. Germline CDR1 is LGHNT and CDR2 is FRNRAP. With 0 bases removed from V and 0 bases from J, the gap between germline ends came to 11 bases. The CDR3 is 16 residues long. CDR3 in DNA: TGTGCTAGTGGTTTGGTACTTCACAGTACTAACTATGGCTACACCTTC. It specifies CASGLVLHSTNYGYTF.

V and J are TRBV7-8 and TRBJ1-5; D gene ambiguous. The CDR3 length is 15 residues. V lost 1 base and J lost 4, with 11 bases in between. Germline assignment: CDR1 SGHVS and CDR2 FQNEAQ. The CDR3 region is CASSLDRAANQPQHF. The CDR3 coding sequence is TGTGCCAGCAGCTTAGACCGGGCAGCTAATCAGCCCCAGCATTTT.

The J gene is TRBJ2-2, the V gene TRBV9; D is perhaps TRBD1 (5 bases). Germline assignment: CDR1 SGDLS and CDR2 YYNGEE. V gave up 3 bases and J gave up 4 bases, with 10 bases separating them. CDR3 size: 14 residues. As DNA, the CDR3 is TGTGCCAGCAGCGAGGCAGGGCGCACCGGGGAGCTGTTTTTT. It translates to CASSEAGRTGELFF.

V is TRBV28 and J is TRBJ2-1; D call uncertain. CDR1 and CDR2 (germline): MDHEN, SYDVKM. The CDR3 runs 15 residues. V was shortened by 7 bases and J by 5 bases, with 18 bases between the two germline ends. The CDR3 DNA follows: TGTGCCAGCACTGAAAGACCCGCCCCCCACAATGAGCAGTTCTTC. Translated: CASTERPAPHNEQFF.

The chain joins TRBV29-1 to TRBJ1-3; D call uncertain. The ends were cut back, 4 bases at V and 0 bases at J, with 13 bases in the middle. The CDR3 consists of 15 residues. CDR1 is SQVTM, CDR2 ANQGSEA, per germline. The CDR3 DNA is TGCAGCGTTGGTGGCACCAAAAGCTCTGGAAACACCATATATTTT. Protein sequence: CSVGGTKSSGNTIYF.

The chain has TRBV19 and TRBJ2-7, with 14 bases that match TRBD2. The CDR3 length is 18 residues. Looked up from germline, CDR1 is LNHDA and CDR2 is SQIVND (reference sequence). Trimming at V came to 4 bases and at J to 0 bases, leaving 8 bases not matched to a gene. CDR3 region: CASSTRRTSGRSSYEQYF. In nucleotides, the CDR3 is TGTGCCAGTAGTACCCGACGGACTAGCGGGAGGTCCTCCTACGAGCAGTACTTC.

This clone was seen a single time. CDR3 nucleotide sequence: TGTGCCAGCAGTTACGGGCCAGGGGGGGAGCAGTACTTC. It encodes CASSYGPGGEQYF. The chain employs TRBV6-2 or TRBV6-3 and TRBJ2-7, with D perhaps matching TRBD1 (7 bases). The germline gives CDR1 MNHEY, CDR2 SVGEGT. Trimming removed 2 bases from V and 7 bases from J, with 12 bases in between. The CDR3 has 13 amino acids.

The CDR3 DNA is TGCGCCAGCAGCCAAGAAGAAGGACCTAGCTGGGACGGGTCTGGCTACACCTTC. Its protein is CASSQEEGPSWDGSGYTF. The rearrangement links TRBV4-1 to TRBJ1-2; maybe TRBD1 (5 bases). The CDR3 extends over 18 amino acids. With 0 bases removed from V and 7 bases from J, the gap between germline ends came to 24 bases. CDR1 and CDR2 (germline): MGHRA, YSYEKL.

The chain carries TRBV28 and TRBJ1-1; a weak D match, TRBD1 (5 bases). CDR3 length: 16 amino acids. V lost 7 bases to trimming and J lost 4 bases, with 22 bases between them. Germline-derived CDR1 and CDR2 are MDHEN and SYDVKM. The CDR3 protein is CASTPRGSPTATEAFF. For the CDR3, the DNA is TGTGCCAGCACTCCTCGGGGGTCTCCGACGGCCACTGAAGCTTTCTTT.

The J gene is TRBJ1-1, the V gene TRBV27; the match to TRBD1 covers 7 bases. Germline V gene data show CDR1 as MNHEY and CDR2 as SMNVEV (reference sequence). J lost 3 bases, V lost 5 bases, and 6 bases had no gene match. The length of the CDR3 is 14 residues. CDR3 in DNA: TGTGCCAGCAGTAGACAGGGACCGCACACTGAAGCTTTCTTT. Translation: CASSRQGPHTEAFF.

This clone was seen many times. The chain couples TRBV6-1 to TRBJ2-7; 7 positions agree with TRBD2. The CDR3 contains 15 residues. Germline V gives CDR1 MNHNS, CDR2 SASEGT. After removal of 1 base from V and 3 bases from J, the junction contained 6 bases not matched to a gene. CDR3 bases: TGTGCCAGCAGTGAAGAGGCTAGCGGAGGCTACGAGCAGTACTTC. This sequence encodes CASSEEASGGYEQYF.

This clone appeared once. This sequence joins TRBV6-1 and TRBJ1-5, with D uncertain. Germline CDR1 MNHNS, CDR2 SASEGT. The CDR3 runs 12 residues. V was clipped by 1 base and J by 11 bases, with 9 bases between them. Here the CDR3 reads CASSEEVRAQHF. The CDR3 DNA is TGTGCCAGCAGTGAAGAGGTGAGAGCCCAGCATTTT.

The chain employs TRBV15 and TRBJ1-1; 8 positions agree with TRBD1. V shed 1 base, J shed 6 bases, and the junction held 7 bases outside the gene matches. The CDR3 sequence is 15 residues long. The germline gives CDR1 LNHNV, CDR2 YYDKDF (reference sequence). CDR3 in amino acids: CATSRVAGGVAEAFF. In DNA, the CDR3 is TGTGCCACCAGCAGAGTCGCAGGGGGCGTCGCTGAAGCTTTCTTT.

The rearrangement uses TRBV11-2 and TRBJ2-1; 7 bases are a match to TRBD2. CDR3 length: 15 residues. Germline-derived CDR1 and CDR2 are SGHAT and FQNNGV. The V segment lost 0 bases and the J segment 4 bases; nucleotides outside the gene matches: 3. CDR3 protein: CASSLELARYNEQFF. The CDR3 DNA follows: TGTGCCAGCAGCTTAGAACTAGCGCGTTACAATGAGCAGTTCTTC.

The chain joins TRBV12-3 or TRBV12-4 to TRBJ2-5, with D possibly TRBD1 on 5 matching bases. The V end was cut by 7 bases, the J end by 4 bases, with 13 bases between. The CDR3 extends over 13 amino acids. CDR3 sequence (DNA): TGTGCCAGCACCCAGGGTTCAAGAGAGACCCAGTACTTC. As protein: CASTQGSRETQYF.